The next 26 T cell receptor beta chains were all read from a single sample in a study of blood T cell repertoires in COVID-19. Using immunoSEQ multiplex PCR, the repertoire was profiled, and TCRdb retains in-frame clones only, with some absent. The sample includes 270,000 or so clones, approximately 84% of them seen just once. The sequenced sample was peripheral blood. These receptors originate from a human donor with COVID-19, enrolled during active disease. The donor label of this sample is uncertain.

This sequence joins TRBV10-3 and TRBJ2-2, with 10 bases fitting TRBD2. This CDR3 spans 14 amino acids. V gave up 7 bases and J gave up 5 bases; unmatched junction bases: 4. Germline assignment: CDR1 ENHRY and CDR2 SYGVKD. CDR3 sequence reads: CAIKREGGTGELFF. DNA of the CDR3: TGTGCCATCAAGCGGGAGGGAGGGACCGGGGAGCTGTTTTTT.

The V gene is TRBV6-5, the J gene TRBJ1-5; 9 nucleotides line up with TRBD1. Per germline, CDR1 MNHEY and CDR2 SVGAGI. The CDR3 is 15 residues long. J gave up 11 bases and V 2 bases, and 10 bases lay outside the gene matches. CDR3: CASSYLGTGILSQHF. CDR3 coding DNA: TGTGCCAGCAGTTACCTCGGGACAGGGATCTTGTCCCAGCATTTT.

The chain carries TRBV19 and TRBJ1-4; 7 nucleotides agree with TRBD1. The V and J ends lost 7 bases and 10 bases, in that order; junction bases with no gene match: 12. Germline-derived CDR1 and CDR2 are LNHDA and SQIVND (reference sequence). This CDR3 region has 14 residues. The CDR3: CASTRGTDYGKLFF. For the CDR3, the DNA is TGTGCCAGTACTAGAGGGACAGACTACGGAAAACTGTTTTTT.

Here the CDR3 reads CASSLTGGNTEAFF. DNA of the CDR3: TGTGCCAGCAGCTTAACAGGGGGGAACACTGAAGCTTTCTTT. This chain links TRBV7-3 with TRBJ1-1; weak D call: TRBD1 (6 bases). There are 14 residues in the CDR3. V lost 0 bases and J 1 base, leaving 6 bases between the germline ends. Germline assignment: CDR1 SGHTA and CDR2 FQGTGA.

V is TRBV7-2 and J is TRBJ2-3, with D unresolved. V was shortened by 8 bases and J by 0 bases, with 9 bases between the two germline ends. The CDR3 sequence is 13 residues long. Germline V gene lookup returns CDR1 SGHTA and CDR2 FQGNSA. In DNA, the CDR3 is TGTGCCAGCGACAATCCTAGCACAGATACGCAGTATTTT. Amino acids: CASDNPSTDTQYF.

V and J are TRBV5-1 and TRBJ2-2; TRBD2 agrees at 11 bases. The V and J ends lost 3 bases and 5 bases, in that order; junction bases with no gene match: 9. There are 17 residues in the CDR3. Germline CDR1 reads SGHRS; CDR2 reads YFSETQ. In nucleotides, the CDR3 is TGCGCCAGCAGCTCAGGCACTAGCGGGAGTGGTACCGGGGAGCTGTTTTTT. It codes for CASSSGTSGSGTGELFF. Full variable domain (missing parts from reference TRBV5-1 and TRBJ2-2): KAGVTQTPRYLIKTRGQQVTLSCSPISGHRSVSWYQQTPGQGLQFLFEYFSETQRNKGNFPGRFSGRQFSNSRSEMNVSTLELGDSALYLCASSSGTSGSGTGELFFGEGSRLTVL.

This sequence joins TRBV6-2 or TRBV6-3 and TRBJ1-1, with no clear D. Deletions cut 6 bases from V and 6 bases from J, with 17 bases between. Germline V lookup: CDR1 MNHEY, CDR2 SVGEGT. CDR3 length: 14 amino acids. CDR3 bases: TGTGCCAGCAGCCCTGCACACAGTGTCGCTGAAGCTTTCTTT. This encodes CASSPAHSVAEAFF.

The chain combines TRBV10-3 with TRBJ1-6; perhaps TRBD1 as D (6 bases). The CDR3 is 15 amino acids. V lost 2 bases, J lost 10 bases, and 15 bases lay in between. Germline lookup yields CDR1 ENHRY and CDR2 SYGVKD. Here the CDR3 DNA reads TGTGCCATCAGTGAGAGAGCAGGGGTTGGATCACCCCTCCACTTT. It specifies CAISERAGVGSPLHF.

The V call is TRBV5-4, the J call TRBJ2-7; TRBD2 matches 13 bases. V shed 3 bases and J 3 bases; nucleotides not matched to a gene: 6. Germline CDR1 is SGHNT and CDR2 is YYREEE (reference sequence). The CDR3 runs 16 residues. CDR3 sequence: CASSSGLAGTNYEQYF. For the CDR3, the DNA is TGTGCCAGCAGCTCGGGACTAGCGGGAACTAACTACGAGCAGTACTTC.

V usage is TRBV18 and J usage is TRBJ2-7; D is possibly TRBD1 (5 bases). Trimming took off 6 bases at V and 2 bases at J, with 23 bases between the two ends. From germline, CDR1 is KGHSH and CDR2 LQKENI. CDR3 length: 17 amino acids. The CDR3 DNA sequence: TGTGCCAGCTCTTACACAGGACCCCCCGGCCCTACCTACGAGCAGTACTTC. Protein: CASSYTGPPGPTYEQYF. Using reference TRBV18 and TRBJ2-7 for the parts outside the CDR3, the full variable domain is NAGVMQNPRHLVRRRGQEARLRCSPMKGHSHVYWYRQLPEEGLKFMVYLQKENIIDESGMPKERFSAEFPKEGPSILRIQQVVRGDSAAYFCASSYTGPPGPTYEQYFGPGTRLTVT.

The chain has TRBV18 and TRBJ1-5, with D perhaps TRBD1 (5 bases). CDR1 and CDR2 from the germline V gene are KGHSH and LQKENI. V was cut by 4 bases and J by 3 bases, with 13 bases left in between. This CDR3 region has 15 residues. The CDR3 is CASSLGPGNNQPQHF. In DNA, the CDR3 is TGTGCCAGCTCACTCGGTCCAGGGAACAATCAGCCCCAGCATTTT.

The chain is built from TRBV6-5 and TRBJ1-2, with D tentatively TRBD1 (5 bases). Germline V gene data show CDR1 as MNHEY and CDR2 as SVGAGI. The CDR3 extends over 14 amino acids. Trimming cost V 8 bases and J 5 bases, with 18 bases left between them. The CDR3 reads CASQPAAGGYGYTF. As DNA, the CDR3 is TGTGCCAGCCAACCTGCGGCGGGGGGGTATGGCTACACCTTC.

The V call is TRBV11-2, the J call TRBJ2-2, with D perhaps matching TRBD1 (6 bases). This CDR3 is built from 16 residues. Germline loops: CDR1 SGHAT, CDR2 FQNNGV. V shed 5 bases and J shed 4 bases, with 17 bases lying between them. CDR3 loop: CASSHNRDPSTGELFF. In DNA form, the CDR3 reads TGTGCCAGCAGCCATAACAGGGACCCGAGCACCGGGGAGCTGTTTTTT.

The chain carries TRBV4-2 and TRBJ1-2; no clear D gene. The CDR3 length is 14 residues. The V and J ends lost 3 bases and 8 bases respectively, with 16 bases between them. Germline lookup yields CDR1 LGHNA and CDR2 YNFKEQ. The CDR3 DNA reads TGTGCCAGCAGCCATCTCGACCGGGATCGGGGCTACACCTTC. This gives the protein CASSHLDRDRGYTF.

The chain uses TRBV19 and TRBJ2-2; D is possibly TRBD2 (6 bases). V was shortened by 2 bases and J by 4 bases, with 17 bases between the two germline ends. The CDR3 extends over 17 amino acids. The germline V gene encodes CDR1 LNHDA and CDR2 SQIVND (reference sequence). CDR3: CASSIRGRPPSTGELFF. CDR3 nucleotide sequence: TGTGCCAGTAGTATACGGGGGAGACCCCCGTCCACCGGGGAGCTGTTTTTT.

This clone has just a few counts. The gene calls are TRBV2 and TRBJ2-7; no definite D call. From germline, CDR1 is SNHLY and CDR2 FYNNEI. The germline V and J ends were trimmed by 3 bases and 0 bases, with 12 bases remaining between them. The CDR3 length is 15 residues. CDR3 nucleotides: TGTGCCAGCAGTGACATACTACCCAGCTCCTACGAGCAGTACTTC. This sequence encodes CASSDILPSSYEQYF.

J is TRBJ1-2 and V is TRBV5-4; D unresolved. The CDR3 consists of 14 residues. V lost 0 bases, J lost 8 bases, and 14 bases lay in between. From germline, CDR1 is SGHNT and CDR2 YYREEE (reference sequence). The CDR3 reads CASSLVGKLEGYTF. CDR3 DNA sequence: TGTGCCAGCAGCTTGGTCGGCAAACTGGAGGGCTACACCTTC.

The V gene is TRBV24-1, the J gene TRBJ2-1, with TRBD2 matching 8 bases. Trimming removed 3 bases from V and 3 bases from J; junction bases left unmatched: 0. Germline V gene sequence: CDR1 KGHDR, CDR2 SFDVKD. This CDR3 spans 14 amino acids. CDR3 DNA sequence: TGTGCCACCAGTGATGGGACTAGCTACAATGAGCAGTTCTTC. It yields the protein CATSDGTSYNEQFF.

The genes are TRBV7-2 and TRBJ1-5, with 7 bases matching TRBD1. V shed 1 base, J shed 0 bases, and the junction held 3 bases outside the gene matches. Per germline, CDR1 SGHTA and CDR2 FQGNSA. This CDR3 is built from 16 residues. The CDR3 DNA is TGTGCCAGCAGCTTAGAGGGGGCTTATAGCAATCAGCCCCAGCATTTT. Translation gives CASSLEGAYSNQPQHF. Combining the CDR3 with reference TRBV7-2 and TRBJ1-5 gives the whole variable domain GAGVSQSPSNKVTEKGKDVELRCDPISGHTALYWYRQSLGQGLEFLIYFQGNSAPDKSGLPSDRFSAERTGGSVSTLTIQRTQQEDSAVYLCASSLEGAYSNQPQHFGDGTRLSIL.

The chain joins TRBV19 to TRBJ2-7; TRBD1 is a possible D gene (6 bases). Germline loops: CDR1 LNHDA, CDR2 SQIVND (reference sequence). The CDR3 runs 14 residues. V was clipped by 6 bases and J by 0 bases, with 12 bases between them. The CDR3 coding sequence is TGTGCCAGTAGAGAACAGGGAAGCTCCTACGAGCAGTACTTC. This gives the protein CASREQGSSYEQYF.

The rearrangement links TRBV7-3 to TRBJ2-1; D is unresolved. CDR1 and CDR2 (germline): SGHTA, FQGTGA. The CDR3 is 15 amino acids. Trimming left V 8 bases short and J 1 base short, with 15 bases between. The CDR3 DNA follows: TGTGCCAGCGGCGGCCTCCCCGGATCCTACAATGAGCAGTTCTTC. It is translated as CASGGLPGSYNEQFF. Together with reference TRBV7-3 and TRBJ2-1, the CDR3 gives the full variable domain: GAGVSQTPSNKVTEKGKYVELRCDPISGHTALYWYRQSLGQGPEFLIYFQGTGAADDSGLPNDRFFAVRPEGSVSTLKIQRTERGDSAVYLCASGGLPGSYNEQFFGPGTRLTVL.

This chain joins TRBV30 and TRBJ2-3; TRBD2 aligns across 10 bases. Germline CDR1 GTSNPN, CDR2 SVGIG (reference sequence). This CDR3 has 18 residues. V trimming: 3 bases; J trimming: 0 bases; junction bases outside the gene matches: 12. The CDR3 sequence: CAWSRTSSGSASTDTQYF. The DNA of the CDR3 is TGTGCCTGGAGCAGAACTTCTAGCGGGAGTGCTAGCACAGATACGCAGTATTTT.

This sequence joins TRBV5-1 and TRBJ1-6, with a possible D match to TRBD1 (5 bases). The CDR3 is made up of 15 amino acids. V was clipped by 4 bases and J by 9 bases, with 17 bases between them. CDR1 and CDR2 from the germline V gene are SGHRS and YFSETQ. CDR3 coding DNA: TGCGCCAGCAGCCTAGACGCGGGGGAGACTTCACCCCTCCACTTT. It translates to CASSLDAGETSPLHF.

About this clone: Other DNA sequences in this specimen translate into the identical CDR3. The DNA for the CDR3 is TGTGCCAGCAGCGGACAGGGGGGGTCTGGAAACACCATATATTTT. Translation: CASSGQGGSGNTIYF. The chain links TRBV9 to TRBJ1-3; TRBD1 matches at 9 bases. CDR3 length equals 15 residues. Germline V lookup: CDR1 SGDLS, CDR2 YYNGEE. Losses at the gene ends were 3 bases for V and 1 base for J; bases not matched to a gene: 2.

This clone was counted once. CDR3 residues: CASSQDEGQNYEQYF. The CDR3 bases are TGCGCCAGCAGCCAAGATGAGGGACAGAACTACGAGCAGTACTTC. The V gene is TRBV4-1, the J gene TRBJ2-7; TRBD1 matches at 7 bases. There are 15 residues in the CDR3. Germline CDR1 MGHRA, CDR2 YSYEKL. With 0 bases clipped from V and 3 bases from J, the junction kept 5 bases outside the gene matches.

The V call is TRBV2, the J call TRBJ2-5, with 8 bases lining up with TRBD2. Germline V gives CDR1 SNHLY, CDR2 FYNNEI. J gave up 1 base and V 4 bases, and 2 bases lay outside the gene matches. The CDR3 length is 14 residues. CDR3 sequence: CASSALAAQETQYF. DNA for the CDR3: TGTGCCAGCAGTGCACTAGCGGCCCAAGAGACCCAGTACTTC.